This TCR beta chain was sequenced for a study of T cell responses to AZD1222 COVID-19 vaccine. General study points: With two AZD1222 doses given, Spike-specific TCR breadth and depth both rose. Donors in the cohort were predominantly white British and more often female, and clonal diversity was possibly underestimated.

Using immunoSEQ multiplex PCR, the repertoire was profiled, and TCRdb retains in-frame clones only, with some absent. The sample lists some 110,000 clones, around 89% occurring once. Comments on this clone: The antigen is undetermined.

The CDR3 spans 12 residues. The V gene's germline CDR1 is MNHEY and CDR2 SVGAGI. V was trimmed by 6 bases and J by 4 bases, leaving 9 bases between them. The chain has TRBV6-5 and TRBJ1-1, with D tentatively TRBD1 (5 bases). The specimen comprised peripheral blood, sampled 28 days after the second AZD1222 dose. This receptor was taken from an adult who received the AZD1222 COVID-19 vaccine. Written as DNA, the CDR3 is TGTGCCAGCAGGGGGGACCTCACTGAAGCTTTCTTT. This codes for CASRGDLTEAFF.